Described below is a single T cell receptor beta chain sequence and its context. This entry is derived from a study of blood T cell repertoires in COVID-19. Study-level information: The United States, Italy and Spain provided the acute and convalescent COVID-19 samples.

Authors' analysis steps: Counts of nucleated cells, estimated from reference gene primer amplification, were obtained. TCRdb keeps only in-frame clones here, not all; method: immunoSEQ multiplex PCR. V and J calls and clone size are given by that table; D and trimming were obtained from the DNA. Of about 140,000 clones listed, around 84% were seen once; the top ten hold around 8.4%. The germline V and J ends were trimmed by 0 bases and 5 bases, with 12 bases remaining between them. This CDR3 contains 14 residues. CDR1 and CDR2 from the germline V gene are SGDLS and YYNGEE. The sequenced sample was peripheral blood. This chain joins TRBV9 and TRBJ2-7; D is uncertain. The TCR sequence derives from a woman between 55 and 75 years old with acute or convalescent COVID-19. CDR3 residues: CASSVGRFNDEQYF. CDR3 coding DNA: TGTGCCAGCAGCGTAGGCAGGTTTAACGACGAGCAGTACTTC.